Below are 20 T cell receptor beta chains sequenced from a single sample in a study of naive and memory T cell subsets. Whole-blood samples were 2 to 3 ml of peripheral blood from healthy adult volunteers. Alpha and beta constant region primers primed reverse transcription for blood and skin samples. TCRdb re-analysed the 5' RACE reads in MiXCR, keeping a single row per CDR3 protein. The sample includes about 22,000 distinct CDR3 sequences, roughly 4.1% of them seen just once. These receptors all stem from a male donor in good health.

This clonotype was recorded many times. This chain uses TRBV29-1 with TRBJ2-3; 14 bases map to TRBD2. The CDR3 length is 16 residues. Germline CDR1 and CDR2: SQVTM and ANQGSEA. J was trimmed by 2 bases and V by 6 bases; bases with no gene match: 7. The CDR3 DNA sequence: TGCAGCGTATTACCGACTAGCGGGAGGGCCACAGATACGCAGTATTTT. This sequence encodes CSVLPTSGRATDTQYF.

This clonotype was picked up many times. J is TRBJ2-5 and V is TRBV10-2; 10 bases map to TRBD2. The CDR3 is made up of 16 amino acids. Germline V lookup: CDR1 WSHSY, CDR2 SAAADI. Trimming removed 10 bases from V and 0 bases from J; junction bases left unmatched: 11. The CDR3 spells CATAFGSGGHQETQYF. The CDR3 bases are TGCGCCACTGCGTTCGGTAGCGGGGGGCACCAAGAGACCCAGTACTTC.

The table lists this clonotype with many counts. The DNA for the CDR3 is TGTGCCAGCAGCTTGGCCAGGCAAGAGACCCAGTACTTC. This gives the protein CASSLARQETQYF. The rearrangement joins TRBV5-6 to TRBJ2-5; D not certain. The CDR3 contains 13 residues. Germline CDR1 reads SGHDT; CDR2 reads YYEEEE. Trimming took 0 bases from V and 2 from J, leaving 5 bases between them.

This clonotype has a count of ten or more. The chain is built from TRBV6-5 and TRBJ2-7; possible D gene TRBD1, 6 bases. The CDR3 totals 18 residues. The germline V and J ends were trimmed by 6 bases and 2 bases, with 26 bases remaining between them. In germline, CDR1 is MNHEY, CDR2 SVGAGI. CDR3 sequence: CASSPLPPGGRPAYEQYF. DNA of the CDR3: TGTGCCAGCAGCCCGCTTCCACCTGGGGGCAGACCCGCCTACGAGCAGTACTTC.

V gene TRBV19 combines with J gene TRBJ2-2; 10 bases map to TRBD1. With 6 bases clipped from V and 4 bases from J, the junction kept 11 bases outside the gene matches. The germline V gene encodes CDR1 LNHDA and CDR2 SQIVND (reference sequence). The CDR3 is made up of 17 amino acids. CDR3 nucleotide sequence: TGTGCCAGTAGCTCCGCCGGGACAGGGGTTATCACCGGGGAGCTGTTTTTT. Translating gives CASSSAGTGVITGELFF.

In its sample, this clonotype was seen many times. This chain links TRBV12-3 or TRBV12-4 with TRBJ2-7; D is possibly TRBD2 (5 bases). Trimming took 1 base from V and 3 from J, leaving 7 bases between them. This CDR3 region has 13 residues. CDR3 sequence: CASSLDRDYEQYF. Here the CDR3 DNA reads TGTGCCAGCAGTTTAGACCGGGACTACGAGCAGTACTTC.

Ten or more counts support this clonotype. The chain carries TRBV28 and TRBJ1-4; no firm D call. The germline CDR1 and CDR2 sequences are MDHEN and SYDVKM. The CDR3 is made up of 16 amino acids. Trimming removed 3 bases from V and 3 bases from J, with 14 bases in between. For the CDR3, the DNA is TGTGCCAGCAGTTTCGTCAAGGGCGTGGCTAATGAAAAACTGTTTTTT. Its translation: CASSFVKGVANEKLFF. The whole variable domain, remainder taken from reference TRBV28 and TRBJ1-4, is DVKVTQSSRYLVKRTGEKVFLECVQDMDHENMFWYRQDPGLGLRLIYFSYDVKMKEKGDIPEGYSVSREKKERFSLILESASTNQTSMYLCASSFVKGVANEKLFFGSGTQLSVL.

By proportion, this clonotype is medium-sized. The chain links TRBV20-1 to TRBJ2-7; D is undetermined. Deletions cut 5 bases from V and 2 bases from J, with 13 bases between. The CDR3 has 13 amino acids. Germline values: CDR1 DFQATT, CDR2 SNEGSKA (reference sequence). The DNA of the CDR3 is TGCAGTGCTGCGAATGGGTTCCCCTACGAGCAGTACTTC. This encodes CSAANGFPYEQYF.

Notes on this clonotype: This may stem from a read error, because a much larger clone lies one nucleotide away. This sequence joins TRBV20-1 and TRBJ1-5, with a weak D call TRBD1 (6 bases). Judging by the DNA end, TRBJ2-3 fits better; the J call may be wrong. The CDR3 runs 14 residues. Germline CDR1 is DFQATT and CDR2 is SNEGSKA (reference sequence). In DNA form, the CDR3 reads TGCAGTGCTAGAGAGGGGGCGGTCAATCAGCCCCAGTATTTT. Amino acid sequence: CSAREGAVNQPQYF.

This clonotype has a count of ten or more. The V and J genes are TRBV18 and TRBJ1-5, with D hard to call. CDR3 length: 15 amino acids. Per the germline V gene, CDR1 is KGHSH and CDR2 is LQKENI. V was pared by 3 bases and J by 1 base, with 10 bases between. DNA of the CDR3: TGTGCCAGCTCACCTGACCGGGCGAGCAATCAGCCCCAGCATTTT. Its protein is CASSPDRASNQPQHF.

This clonotype was found many times. One junction end disagrees with the germline gene, perhaps due to a read error. V and J are TRBV12-5 and TRBJ2-1, with D possibly matching TRBD2 (5 bases). Germline V lookup: CDR1 LGHNT, CDR2 FRNRAP. The CDR3 is 15 residues long. CDR3 protein: CASGLDADSHNEQFF. The CDR3 nucleotides read TGTGCTAGTGGTTTGGACGCGGACTCCCACAATGAGCAGTTCTTC.

The chain joins TRBV19 to TRBJ1-1; 9 positions agree with TRBD1. The CDR3 is 15 residues long. The germline gives CDR1 LNHDA, CDR2 SQIVND (reference sequence). V dropped 4 bases and J dropped 4; count of bases not matched to a gene: 7. The DNA of the CDR3 is TGTGCCAGTAGTACGACAGGGGGGTCTTTCACTGAAGCTTTCTTT. Protein product: CASSTTGGSFTEAFF.

This clonotype has ten or more counts. This chain uses TRBV15 with TRBJ2-7; D gene unclear. The CDR3 length is 13 residues. Germline CDR1 LNHNV, CDR2 YYDKDF (reference sequence). V gave up 1 base and J gave up 3 bases, with 7 bases separating them. CDR3 amino acids: CATSRARGYEQYF. CDR3 DNA: TGTGCCACCAGCAGAGCTCGTGGCTACGAGCAGTACTTC.

This clonotype has at least ten counts. V usage is TRBV20-1 and J usage is TRBJ2-7; the match to TRBD2 covers 11 bases. V shed 5 bases, J shed 4 bases, and the junction held 7 bases outside the gene matches. Germline V lookup: CDR1 DFQATT, CDR2 SNEGSKA (reference sequence). CDR3 size: 14 residues. The CDR3 region is CSAAITSGGYEQYF. The CDR3 bases are TGCAGTGCTGCCATTACTAGCGGGGGATACGAGCAGTACTTC.

This clonotype showed up many times. This chain links TRBV19 with TRBJ2-2, with a possible D match to TRBD2 (7 bases). This CDR3 contains 13 residues. Germline values: CDR1 LNHDA, CDR2 SQIVND (reference sequence). V was cut by 5 bases and J by 9 bases, with 13 bases left in between. CDR3 sequence (DNA): TGTGCCAGTAGTTCCCCGGGGGGCAGGGAGCTGTTTTTT. Its translation is CASSSPGGRELFF.

This clonotype was counted at least ten times. The chain recombines TRBV19 with TRBJ2-7; 7 positions match TRBD1. Per germline, CDR1 LNHDA and CDR2 SQIVND (reference sequence). V trimming: 3 bases; J trimming: 9 bases; junction bases outside the gene matches: 8. The CDR3 contains 13 residues. This CDR3 reads CASSMGPGTAQYF. DNA for the CDR3: TGTGCCAGTAGTATGGGGCCCGGGACAGCGCAGTACTTC.

In its sample, this clonotype is medium-sized. This chain uses TRBV6-5 with TRBJ2-7; 8 bases align to TRBD1. Trimming at V came to 2 bases and at J to 4 bases, leaving 4 bases not matched to a gene. The CDR3 loop spans 14 amino acids. Germline V gene sequence: CDR1 MNHEY, CDR2 SVGAGI. The CDR3 protein is CASSYAQGAYEQYF. CDR3 bases: TGTGCCAGCAGTTACGCGCAGGGGGCGTACGAGCAGTACTTC.

This clonotype occurred many times. The chain recombines TRBV12-5 with TRBJ2-2, with 9 bases identical to TRBD2. This CDR3 contains 15 residues. Germline V gene sequence: CDR1 LGHNT, CDR2 FRNRAP. Losses at the gene ends were 1 base for V and 5 bases for J; bases not matched to a gene: 2. CDR3: CASGLASGRTGELFF. CDR3 bases: TGTGCTAGTGGTTTGGCAAGCGGGAGGACCGGGGAGCTGTTTTTT.

This clonotype has at least ten counts. The V gene is TRBV20-1, the J gene TRBJ2-1; D remains ambiguous. Germline V gives CDR1 DFQATT, CDR2 SNEGSKA (reference sequence). The CDR3 extends over 11 amino acids. V dropped 1 base and J dropped 2 bases, with 0 bases sitting between them. CDR3 protein: CSARAYNEQFF. The CDR3 DNA sequence: TGCAGTGCTAGAGCCTACAATGAGCAGTTCTTC.

This clonotype was seen many times. The CDR3: CSVKTGYDQPQHF. DNA for the CDR3: TGCAGCGTAAAGACAGGGTACGATCAGCCCCAGCATTTT. The V gene is TRBV29-1, the J gene TRBJ1-5; 7 bases fit TRBD1. The CDR3 has 13 residues. The J segment lost 5 bases and the V segment lost 6 bases, leaving 7 bases of the junction unmatched. Germline V gene lookup returns CDR1 SQVTM and CDR2 ANQGSEA.